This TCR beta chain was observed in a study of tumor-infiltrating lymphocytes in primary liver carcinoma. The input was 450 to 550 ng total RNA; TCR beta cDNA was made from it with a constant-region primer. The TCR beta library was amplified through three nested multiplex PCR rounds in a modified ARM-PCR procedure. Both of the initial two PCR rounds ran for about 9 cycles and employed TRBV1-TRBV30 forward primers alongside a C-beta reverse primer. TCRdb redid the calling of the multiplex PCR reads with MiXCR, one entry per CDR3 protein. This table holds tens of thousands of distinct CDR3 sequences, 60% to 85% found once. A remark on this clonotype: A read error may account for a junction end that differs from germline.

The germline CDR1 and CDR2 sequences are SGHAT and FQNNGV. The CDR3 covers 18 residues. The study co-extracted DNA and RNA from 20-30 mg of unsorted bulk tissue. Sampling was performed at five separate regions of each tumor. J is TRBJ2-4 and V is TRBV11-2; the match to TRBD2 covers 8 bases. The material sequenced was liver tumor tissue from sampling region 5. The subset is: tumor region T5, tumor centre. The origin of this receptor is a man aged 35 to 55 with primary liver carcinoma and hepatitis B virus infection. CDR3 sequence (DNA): TGTGCCAGCGGCTTAGGAAAACTAGCGGAGCTAGCCAAAAACACTCAGTACTTC. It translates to CASGLGKLAELAKNTQYF.